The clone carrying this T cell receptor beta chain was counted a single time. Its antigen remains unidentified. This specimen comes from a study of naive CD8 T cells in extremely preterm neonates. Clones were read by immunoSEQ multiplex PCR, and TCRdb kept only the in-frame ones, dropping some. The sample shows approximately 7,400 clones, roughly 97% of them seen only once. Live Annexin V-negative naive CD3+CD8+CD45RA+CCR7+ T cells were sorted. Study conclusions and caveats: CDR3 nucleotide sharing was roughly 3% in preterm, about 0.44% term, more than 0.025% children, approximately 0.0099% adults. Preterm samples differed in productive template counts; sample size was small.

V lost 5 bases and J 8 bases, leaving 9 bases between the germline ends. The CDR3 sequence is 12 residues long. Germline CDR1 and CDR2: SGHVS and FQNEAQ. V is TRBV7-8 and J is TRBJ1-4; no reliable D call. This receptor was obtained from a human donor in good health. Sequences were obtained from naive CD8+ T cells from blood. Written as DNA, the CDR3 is TGTGCCAGCAGCCTAGTTCGGGAAAAACTGTTTTTT. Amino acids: CASSLVREKLFF. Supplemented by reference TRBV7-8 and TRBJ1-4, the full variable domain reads GAGVSQSPRYKVAKRGQDVALRCDPISGHVSLFWYQQALGQGPEFLTYFQNEAQLDKSGLPSDRFFAERPEGSVSTLKIQRTQQEDSAVYLCASSLVREKLFFGSGTQLSVL.